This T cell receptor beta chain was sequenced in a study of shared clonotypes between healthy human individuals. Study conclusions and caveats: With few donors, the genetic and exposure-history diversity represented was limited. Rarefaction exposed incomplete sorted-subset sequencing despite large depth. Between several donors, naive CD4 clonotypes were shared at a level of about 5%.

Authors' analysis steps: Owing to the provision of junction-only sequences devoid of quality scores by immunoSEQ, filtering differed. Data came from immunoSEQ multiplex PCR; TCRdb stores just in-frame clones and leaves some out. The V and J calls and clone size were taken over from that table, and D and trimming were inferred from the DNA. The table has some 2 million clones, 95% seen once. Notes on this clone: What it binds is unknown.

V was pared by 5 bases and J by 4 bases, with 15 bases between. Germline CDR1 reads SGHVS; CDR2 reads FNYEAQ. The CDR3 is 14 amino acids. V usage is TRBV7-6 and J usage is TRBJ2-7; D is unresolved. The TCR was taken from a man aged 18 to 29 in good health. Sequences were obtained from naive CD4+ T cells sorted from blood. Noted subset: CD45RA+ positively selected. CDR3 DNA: TGTGCCAGCAGCATGACGCCCGGAGAGTACGAGCAGTACTTC. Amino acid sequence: CASSMTPGEYEQYF.